This T cell receptor (beta chain) comes out of a study of T cell clonality in common variable immunodeficiency. Points from the study as a whole: Reportedly, TCR beta sequences from common variable immunodeficiency showed fewer deletions and N-nucleotide insertions.

Details on this clone: The antigen is undetermined. The read terminates 3 residues before the CDR3 end, so the remaining end is supplied by the germline J gene.

CVID and control samples used equivalent genomic DNA input. Method: immunoSEQ multiplex PCR; TCRdb's copy keeps in-frame clones and lacks some. Listed are roughly 15,000 clones; around 4.7% falls within the top ten. V lost 1 base and J 1 base, leaving 10 bases between the germline ends. The germline V gene has CDR1 MNHEY and CDR2 SVGEGT. CDR3 length equals 15 residues. This receptor was taken from a human donor with common variable immunodeficiency. Sequencing was carried out using peripheral blood mononuclear cells. The chain has TRBV6-2 or TRBV6-3 and TRBJ2-5, with a tentative D call TRBD1 (6 bases). This chain's CDR3 is CASSYFGQFQETQYF. The CDR3 bases that were read are TGTGCCAGCAGTTACTTCGGACAGTTCCAAGAGACC.